The source of this TCR beta chain is a study of response to subunit inactivated influenza vaccine. TCRdb analysed the RT-PCR reads with MiXCR anew, one entry per CDR3 protein. This table holds around 470,000 distinct CDR3 sequences, about 7.2% found once. This clonotype came up a few times. The target antigen is unknown. Germline-derived CDR1 and CDR2 are MDHEN and SYDVKM. V was pared by 5 bases and J by 1 base, with 2 bases of the junction left unmatched. This CDR3 has 15 residues. Study-level findings and limits: There was a suggestion from the authors that each seasonal influenza vaccination recruits few new T cells.

This sample comprised PBMCs from blood, obtained roughly 24 months after vaccination. The rearrangement uses TRBV28 and TRBJ2-7; 13 bases agree with TRBD2. This clonotype was sampled from a man in his fifties or sixties who received an inactivated influenza vaccine. The CDR3 spells CASSRLAGGSYEQYF. The CDR3 DNA follows: TGTGCCAGCAGTCGACTAGCGGGAGGTTCCTACGAGCAGTACTTC. The full variable domain, completed using reference TRBV28 and TRBJ2-7, is DVKVTQSSRYLVKRTGEKVFLECVQDMDHENMFWYRQDPGLGLRLIYFSYDVKMKEKGDIPEGYSVSREKKERFSLILESASTNQTSMYLCASSRLAGGSYEQYFGPGTRLTVT.